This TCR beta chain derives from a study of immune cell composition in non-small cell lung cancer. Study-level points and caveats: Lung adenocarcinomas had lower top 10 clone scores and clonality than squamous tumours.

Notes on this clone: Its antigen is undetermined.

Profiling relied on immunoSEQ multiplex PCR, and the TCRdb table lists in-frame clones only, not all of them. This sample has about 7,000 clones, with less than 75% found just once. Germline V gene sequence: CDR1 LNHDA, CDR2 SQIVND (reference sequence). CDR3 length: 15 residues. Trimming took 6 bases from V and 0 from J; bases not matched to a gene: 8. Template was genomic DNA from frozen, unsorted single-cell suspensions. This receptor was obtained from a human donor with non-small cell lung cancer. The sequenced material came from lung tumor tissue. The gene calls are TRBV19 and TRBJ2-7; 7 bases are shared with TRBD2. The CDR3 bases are TGTGCCAGTAGACCGTTCGCGGGAGCCTCCTACGAGCAGTACTTC. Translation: CASRPFAGASYEQYF. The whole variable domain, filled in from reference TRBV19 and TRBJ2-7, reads DGGITQSPKYLFRKEGQNVTLSCEQNLNHDAMYWYRQDPGQGLRLIYYSQIVNDFQKGDIAEGYSVSREKKESFPLTVTSAQKNPTAFYLCASRPFAGASYEQYFGPGTRLTVT.